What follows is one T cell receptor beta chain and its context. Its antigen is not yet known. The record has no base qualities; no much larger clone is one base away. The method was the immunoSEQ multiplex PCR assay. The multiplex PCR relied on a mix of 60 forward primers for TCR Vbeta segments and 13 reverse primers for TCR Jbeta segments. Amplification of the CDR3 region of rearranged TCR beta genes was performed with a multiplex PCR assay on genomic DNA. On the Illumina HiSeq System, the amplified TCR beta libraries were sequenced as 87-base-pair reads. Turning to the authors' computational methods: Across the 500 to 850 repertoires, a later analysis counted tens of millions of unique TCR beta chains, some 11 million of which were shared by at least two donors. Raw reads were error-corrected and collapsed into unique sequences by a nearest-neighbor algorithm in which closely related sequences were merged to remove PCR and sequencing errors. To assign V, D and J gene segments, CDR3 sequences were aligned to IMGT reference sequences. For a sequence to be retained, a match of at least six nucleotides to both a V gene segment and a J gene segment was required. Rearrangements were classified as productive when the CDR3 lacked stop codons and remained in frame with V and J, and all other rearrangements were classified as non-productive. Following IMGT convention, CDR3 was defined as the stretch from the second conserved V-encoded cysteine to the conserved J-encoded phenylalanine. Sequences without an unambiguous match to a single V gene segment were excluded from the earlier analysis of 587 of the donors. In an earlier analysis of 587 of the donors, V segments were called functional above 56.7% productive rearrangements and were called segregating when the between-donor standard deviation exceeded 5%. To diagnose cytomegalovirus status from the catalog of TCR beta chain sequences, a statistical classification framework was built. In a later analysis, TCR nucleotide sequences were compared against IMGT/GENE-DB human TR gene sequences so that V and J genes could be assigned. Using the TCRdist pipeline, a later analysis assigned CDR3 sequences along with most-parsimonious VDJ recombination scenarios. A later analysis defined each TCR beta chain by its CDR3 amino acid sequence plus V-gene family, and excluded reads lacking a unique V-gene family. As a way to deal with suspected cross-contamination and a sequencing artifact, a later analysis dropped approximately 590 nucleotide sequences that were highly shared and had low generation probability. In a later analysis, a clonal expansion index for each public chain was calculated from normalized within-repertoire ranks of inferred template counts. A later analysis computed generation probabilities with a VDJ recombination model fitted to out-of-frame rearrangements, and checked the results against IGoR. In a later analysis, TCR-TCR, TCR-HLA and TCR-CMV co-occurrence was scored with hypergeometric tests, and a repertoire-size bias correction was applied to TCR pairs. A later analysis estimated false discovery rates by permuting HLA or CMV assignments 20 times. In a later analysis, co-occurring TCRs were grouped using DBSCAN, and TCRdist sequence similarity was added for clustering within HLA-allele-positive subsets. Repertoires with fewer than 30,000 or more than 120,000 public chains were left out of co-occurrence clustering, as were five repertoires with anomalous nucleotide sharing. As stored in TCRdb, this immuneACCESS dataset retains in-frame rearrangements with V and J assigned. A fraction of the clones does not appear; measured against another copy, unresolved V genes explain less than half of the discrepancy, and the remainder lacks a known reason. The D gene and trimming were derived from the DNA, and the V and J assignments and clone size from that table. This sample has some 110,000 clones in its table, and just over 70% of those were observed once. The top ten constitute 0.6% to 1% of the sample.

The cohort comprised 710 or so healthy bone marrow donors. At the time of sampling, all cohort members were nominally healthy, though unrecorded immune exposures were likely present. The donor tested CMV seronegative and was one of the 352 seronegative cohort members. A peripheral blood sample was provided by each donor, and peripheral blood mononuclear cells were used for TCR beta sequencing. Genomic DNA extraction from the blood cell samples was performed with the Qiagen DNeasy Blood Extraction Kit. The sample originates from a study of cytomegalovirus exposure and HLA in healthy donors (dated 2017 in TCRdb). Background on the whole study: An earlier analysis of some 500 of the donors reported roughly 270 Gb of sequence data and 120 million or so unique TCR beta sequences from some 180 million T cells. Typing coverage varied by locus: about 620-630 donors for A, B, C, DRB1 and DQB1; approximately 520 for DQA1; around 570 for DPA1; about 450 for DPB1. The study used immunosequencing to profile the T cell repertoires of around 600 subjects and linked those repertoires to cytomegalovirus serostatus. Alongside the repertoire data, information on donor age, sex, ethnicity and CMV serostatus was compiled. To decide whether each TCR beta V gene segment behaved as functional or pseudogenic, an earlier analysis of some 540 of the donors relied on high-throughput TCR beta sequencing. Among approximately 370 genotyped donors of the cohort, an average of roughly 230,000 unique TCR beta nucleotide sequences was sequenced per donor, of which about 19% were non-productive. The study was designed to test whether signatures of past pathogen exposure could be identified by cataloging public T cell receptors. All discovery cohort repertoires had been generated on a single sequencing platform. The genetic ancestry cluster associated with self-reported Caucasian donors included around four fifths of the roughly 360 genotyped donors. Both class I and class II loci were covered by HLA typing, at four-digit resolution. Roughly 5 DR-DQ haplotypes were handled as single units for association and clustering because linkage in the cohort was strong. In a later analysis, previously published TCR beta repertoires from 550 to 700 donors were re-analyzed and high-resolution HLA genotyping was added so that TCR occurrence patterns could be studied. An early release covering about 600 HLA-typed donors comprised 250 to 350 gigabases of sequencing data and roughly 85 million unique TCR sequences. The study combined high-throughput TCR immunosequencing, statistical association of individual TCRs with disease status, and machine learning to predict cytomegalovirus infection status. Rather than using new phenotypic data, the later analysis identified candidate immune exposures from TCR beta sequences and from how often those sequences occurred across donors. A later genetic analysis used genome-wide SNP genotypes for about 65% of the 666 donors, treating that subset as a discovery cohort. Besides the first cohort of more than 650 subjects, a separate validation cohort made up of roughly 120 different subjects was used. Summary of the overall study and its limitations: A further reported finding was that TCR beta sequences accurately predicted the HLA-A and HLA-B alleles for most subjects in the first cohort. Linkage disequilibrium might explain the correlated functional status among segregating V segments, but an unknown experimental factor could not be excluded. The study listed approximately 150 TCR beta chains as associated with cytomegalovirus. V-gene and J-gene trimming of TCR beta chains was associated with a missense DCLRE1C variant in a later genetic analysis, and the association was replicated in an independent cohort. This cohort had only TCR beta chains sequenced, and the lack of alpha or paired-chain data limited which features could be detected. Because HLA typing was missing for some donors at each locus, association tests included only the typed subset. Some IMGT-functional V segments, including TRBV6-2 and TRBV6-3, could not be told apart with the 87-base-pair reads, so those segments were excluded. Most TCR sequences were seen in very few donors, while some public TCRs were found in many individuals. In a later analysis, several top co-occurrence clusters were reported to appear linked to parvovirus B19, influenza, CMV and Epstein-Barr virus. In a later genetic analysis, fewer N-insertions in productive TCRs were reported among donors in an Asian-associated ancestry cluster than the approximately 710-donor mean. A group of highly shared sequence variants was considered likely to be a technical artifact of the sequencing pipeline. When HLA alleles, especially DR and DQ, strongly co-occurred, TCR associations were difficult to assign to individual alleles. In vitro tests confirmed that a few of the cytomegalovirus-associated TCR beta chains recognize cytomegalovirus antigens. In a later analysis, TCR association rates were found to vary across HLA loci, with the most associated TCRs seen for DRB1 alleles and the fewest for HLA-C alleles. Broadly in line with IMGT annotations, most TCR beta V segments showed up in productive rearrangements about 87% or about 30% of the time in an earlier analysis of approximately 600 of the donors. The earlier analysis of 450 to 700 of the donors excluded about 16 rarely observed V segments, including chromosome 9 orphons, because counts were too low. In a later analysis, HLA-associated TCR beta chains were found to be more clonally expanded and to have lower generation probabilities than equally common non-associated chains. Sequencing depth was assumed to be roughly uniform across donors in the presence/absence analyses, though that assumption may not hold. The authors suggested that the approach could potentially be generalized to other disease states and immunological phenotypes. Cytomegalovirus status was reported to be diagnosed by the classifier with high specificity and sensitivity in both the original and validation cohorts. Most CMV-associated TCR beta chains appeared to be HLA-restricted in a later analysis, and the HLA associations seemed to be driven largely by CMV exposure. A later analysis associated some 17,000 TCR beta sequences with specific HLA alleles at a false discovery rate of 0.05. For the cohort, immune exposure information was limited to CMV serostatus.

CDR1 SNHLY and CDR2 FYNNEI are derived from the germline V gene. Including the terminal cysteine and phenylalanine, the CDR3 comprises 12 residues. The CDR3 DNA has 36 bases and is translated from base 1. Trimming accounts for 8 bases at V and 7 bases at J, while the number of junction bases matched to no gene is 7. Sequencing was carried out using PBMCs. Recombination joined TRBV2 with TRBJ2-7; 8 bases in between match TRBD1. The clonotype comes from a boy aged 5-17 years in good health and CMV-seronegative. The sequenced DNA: TGTGCCAGCCACCGGACAGGGCCTGAGCAGTACTTC. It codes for CASHRTGPEQYF.